This T cell receptor beta chain is from a study of blood T cell repertoires in COVID-19 (dated by TCRdb to about 2020). In the study overall: Samples from collaborators originated in the United States, Italy and Spain and spanned both the acute and convalescent phases of COVID-19. The prospective study material was composed of cDNA or gDNA derived from T cells, B-cell-depleted T cells, or PBMCs. Subjects who had been exposed to COVID-19, were actively infected with it, or had recovered from it provided the deeply sampled blood TCRbeta repertoires that made up the dataset. The repertoires were released in a freely available public database meant as a resource for research on the immune response to SARS-CoV-2. Samples came from the ongoing ImmuneRACE study (first 160 participants) plus 1,254 subjects from 6 global collaborators. Sample metadata almost always included a de-identified subject ID, COVID-19 status, age in years and sex. Where available, HLA class I and class II types were obtained from metadata supplied by the sample provider rather than from assay-based typing.

Results the study describes overall, beyond this receptor: How much clinical and demographic metadata was included differed by source and by participant, and the metadata was provided uncurated.

In the prospective study, participants were 18 to 89 years old, resided in 24 geographic areas of the United States, and were enrolled through a virtual design. In the prospective study, cohorts were assigned on the basis of participant-reported clinical history obtained from a screening survey and a study questionnaire. Recovered participants in ImmuneRACE Cohort 3 were defined as having two consecutive negative NP/OP PCR tests, clearance from a healthcare professional, or resolution of symptoms. In the prospective study, whole blood, serum and a nasopharyngeal or oropharyngeal swab were collected from each participant by mobile phlebotomists. Prospective study participants could optionally give additional blood draws and questionnaires over a roughly two-month period. Prospective study blood samples were shipped either frozen or at room temperature before DNA extraction. The immunoSEQ Assay, a bias-controlled multiplex PCR, was used to amplify TCRbeta CDR3 regions from genomic DNA. In the source study's methods: The number of nucleated cells in each sample was estimated by amplification of reference gene primers within the assay. Sequence reads were collapsed and filtered to measure the absolute abundance of every unique TCRbeta CDR3 rearrangement. For each sample, productive Simpson clonality was calculated as the square root of Simpson's diversity index over productive rearrangements. TCRdb's version of the immuneACCESS table is confined to in-frame rearrangements and falls short of the full clone set. An unresolved V gene accounts for under half of the shortfall where checked; the remainder is of unknown origin. V and J calls and clone size are those listed in that table; D and trimming were worked out from the DNA. The table for this sample lists around 250,000 clones; more than 75% of them were counted only once. Clones ranked in the top ten supply roughly 2% of the sample.

In the case of this clone: This clone's antigen is unknown. It has no much larger one-base neighbor in the sample; base qualities were not kept.

The specimen was PBMCs or T cells enriched from blood (not recorded which). The sequence came from a woman aged 50 to 60 who had recovered from COVID-19.

DNA sequence: TGTGCCACCGGGACAGTTGCAAACACCATATATTTT. Its coded protein is CATGTVANTIYF. This chain is built from TRBV24-1 and TRBJ1-3, with TRBD1 matching 7 junction bases. Taken from the germline V gene, the CDR1 and CDR2 loops are KGHDR and SFDVKD. The cysteine opens and the phenylalanine closes a CDR3 of 12 amino acids. The retained sequence is limited to the CDR3, 36 bases, with the frame set at the first base. The germline V end is reduced by 9 bases and the J end by 6 bases; junction bases left unmatched: 4.